The 18 T cell receptor beta chains given below trace back to one sample, sequenced in a study of blood T cells in healthy people across ages. Alongside a J-beta primer mix, a sample-barcoded 5' primer served in a second PCR lasting roughly 6 to 11 cycles. TCRdb re-derived calls from the 5' RACE reads in MiXCR, one entry per CDR3 protein. The sample holds over 1,200,000 distinct CDR3 sequences; approximately 59% are singletons and the top ten take more than 6%. The specimen sequenced was blood. These receptor sequences come from a man between 18 and 35 years old in good health.

This clonotype was detected only a few times. V and J are TRBV20-1 and TRBJ2-7; D unclear. The CDR3 has 12 amino acids. The ends were cut back, 4 bases at V and 4 bases at J, with 11 bases in the middle. CDR1 is DFQATT, CDR2 SNEGSKA, per germline (reference sequence). The chain's CDR3 is CSATAEAYEQYF. DNA for the CDR3: TGCAGTGCTACCGCCGAGGCTTACGAGCAGTACTTC.

The DNA of the CDR3 is TGTGCCAGCAGCTTAAACAGCATGGAGTCGCAGTATTTT. This translates into CASSLNSMESQYF. The chain links TRBV7-2 to TRBJ2-3; D remains ambiguous. V lost 2 bases, J lost 10 bases, and 13 bases lay in between. Germline assignment: CDR1 SGHTA and CDR2 FQGNSA. This CDR3 has 13 residues.

This clonotype was seen a single time. Relative to the germline gene, one junction end is altered; a read error may explain this. The rearrangement links TRBV2 to TRBJ1-2; D call uncertain. Germline V gene sequence: CDR1 SNHLY, CDR2 FYNNEI. This CDR3 region has 12 residues. The CDR3 spells CASSGGYYGHTF. The CDR3 DNA is TGTGCCAGCAGTGGGGGTTACTATGGCCACACCTTC. Full variable domain (outside the CDR3, taken from reference TRBV2 and TRBJ1-2): EPEVTQTPSHQVTQMGQEVILRCVPISNHLYFYWYRQILGQKVEFLVSFYNNEISEKSEIFDDQFSVERPDGSNFTLKIRSTKLEDSAMYFCASSGGYYGHTFGSGTRLTVV.

The chain combines TRBV2 with TRBJ2-3; no clear D gene. This CDR3 is 11 amino acids long. Germline assignment: CDR1 SNHLY and CDR2 FYNNEI. Trimming removed 3 bases at V and 7 bases at J, with 5 bases between. The CDR3 DNA reads TGTGCCAGCAGTGATCGAAATACGCAGTATTTT. Translated, it gives CASSDRNTQYF.

This chain connects TRBV7-9 to TRBJ2-5; no clear D. CDR3 length: 17 amino acids. Germline CDR1 SEHNR, CDR2 FQNEAQ (reference sequence). Trimming took off 5 bases at V and 11 bases at J, with 30 bases between the two ends. The chain's CDR3 is CASSPLRASKRPSRQYF. CDR3 DNA: TGTGCCAGCAGCCCCTTAAGGGCCTCGAAAAGGCCGAGTAGGCAGTACTTC.

This clonotype has only a few counts. The genes are TRBV4-1 and TRBJ2-7, with D possibly being TRBD2 (6 bases). CDR1 MGHRA and CDR2 YSYEKL come from the germline V gene. The CDR3 covers 14 residues. The germline V and J ends were trimmed by 1 base and 3 bases, with 10 bases remaining between them. The CDR3 DNA sequence: TGCGCCAGCAGCCAAGGGGGAGGAGTCTACGAGCAGTACTTC. This translates into CASSQGGGVYEQYF.

This chain connects TRBV20-1 to TRBJ1-6, with a weak D call TRBD1 (6 bases). Germline V gives CDR1 DFQATT, CDR2 SNEGSKA (reference sequence). This CDR3 has 13 residues. As DNA, the CDR3 is TGCAGCCTCAGAACAGGGAGTAATTCACCCCTCCACTTT. This sequence encodes CSLRTGSNSPLHF.

CDR3 nucleotides: TGCAGTGTTAGTCAGGCAGTCCTAGCCAAAAACATTCAGTACTTC. Translating gives CSVSQAVLAKNIQYF. The chain carries TRBV20-1 and TRBJ2-4; the D is unclear. This CDR3 is 15 amino acids long. The germline gives CDR1 DFQATT, CDR2 SNEGSKA (reference sequence). The V and J ends lost 7 bases and 0 bases respectively, with 16 bases between them.

This CDR3 reads CASSDPGTGKTGELFF. CDR3 nucleotide sequence: TGTGCCAGCAGTGACCCTGGGACAGGCAAAACCGGGGAGCTGTTTTTT. The J gene is TRBJ2-2, the V gene TRBV2; TRBD1 matches 8 bases. Germline trimming cut 3 bases from V and 5 bases from J; bases unmatched to any gene: 8. This CDR3 spans 16 amino acids. Germline V lookup: CDR1 SNHLY, CDR2 FYNNEI.

V is TRBV30 and J is TRBJ2-6; D call uncertain. CDR3 size: 12 residues. The V gene lost 8 bases and the J gene lost 1 base, with 6 bases spanning the gap. Germline V lookup: CDR1 GTSNPN, CDR2 SVGIG (reference sequence). Here the CDR3 DNA reads TGTGCCGGGAATTCTGGGGCCAACGTCCTGACTTTC. Translation: CAGNSGANVLTF.

This chain connects TRBV5-1 to TRBJ2-1, with a weak D call TRBD2 (5 bases). Germline CDR1 and CDR2: SGHRS and YFSETQ. The CDR3 contains 15 residues. V dropped 0 bases and J dropped 4 bases, with 11 bases sitting between them. The CDR3 nucleotides are TGCGCCAGCAGCTTGGTTCTTAGCGCATACAATGAGCAGTTCTTC. This gives the protein CASSLVLSAYNEQFF.

V gene TRBV6-1 combines with J gene TRBJ2-7; D uncertain. Trimming pared 5 bases from V and 2 bases from J, leaving 7 bases between. The germline V gene has CDR1 MNHNS and CDR2 SASEGT. This CDR3 spans 12 amino acids. CDR3 sequence reads: CASSWITYEQYF. The CDR3 nucleotides are TGTGCCAGCAGTTGGATAACCTACGAGCAGTACTTC.

This clonotype was recorded only once. The V call is TRBV5-1, the J call TRBJ2-3; TRBD2 is a possible D gene (6 bases). The CDR3 sequence is 14 residues long. Germline loops: CDR1 SGHRS, CDR2 YFSETQ. V gave up 7 bases and J gave up 2 bases, with 14 bases separating them. Written as DNA, the CDR3 is TGCGCCAGCGTCCCGGGACTGATCACAGATACGCAGTATTTT. It is translated as CASVPGLITDTQYF.

This chain links TRBV7-2 with TRBJ2-5; tentative D call: TRBD2 (5 bases). V lost 5 bases and J lost 0, with 10 bases in between. This CDR3 is 14 amino acids long. In germline, CDR1 is SGHTA, CDR2 FQGNSA. In DNA, the CDR3 is TGTGCCAGCAGCAAACCGGGGAACCAAGAGACCCAGTACTTC. Translation: CASSKPGNQETQYF.

The chain employs TRBV18 and TRBJ1-5; 12 nucleotides match TRBD1. J gave up 5 bases and V 3 bases, and 8 bases lay outside the gene matches. Germline-derived CDR1 and CDR2 are KGHSH and LQKENI. This CDR3 spans 17 amino acids. Here the CDR3 DNA reads TGTGCCAGCTCACCTGCCGGGGGGACAGGGGGCTATCAGCCCCAGCATTTT. The encoded protein is CASSPAGGTGGYQPQHF.

In its sample, this clonotype was seen a few times. The rearrangement links TRBV20-1 to TRBJ2-7, with TRBD2 matching 10 bases. Germline loops: CDR1 DFQATT, CDR2 SNEGSKA (reference sequence). This CDR3 has 13 residues. With V trimmed by 6 bases and J by 6 bases, 8 bases remained unmatched. This CDR3 is CSAPVPSGSEQYF. CDR3 in DNA: TGCAGTGCCCCGGTGCCTAGCGGGAGCGAGCAGTACTTC.

This clonotype was seen a handful of times. V is TRBV29-1 and J is TRBJ1-2; D gene ambiguous. The CDR3 totals 12 residues. CDR1 and CDR2 from the germline V gene are SQVTM and ANQGSEA. V was shortened by 0 bases and J by 3 bases, with 5 bases between the two germline ends. This chain's CDR3 is CSVEENYYGYTF. The CDR3 nucleotides are TGCAGCGTTGAAGAGAATTACTATGGCTACACCTTC. The full variable domain, in which reference TRBV29-1 and TRBJ1-2 provide the parts outside the CDR3, is SAVISQKPSRDICQRGTSLTIQCQVDSQVTMMFWYRQQPGQSLTLIATANQGSEATYESGFVIDKFPISRPNLTFSTLTVSNMSPEDSSIYLCSVEENYYGYTFGSGTRLTVV.

The V gene is TRBV6-2 or TRBV6-3, the J gene TRBJ2-5, with TRBD1 identical over 7 bases. The CDR3 totals 16 residues. From germline, CDR1 is MNHEY and CDR2 SVGEGT. V shed 5 bases, J shed 5 bases, and the junction held 14 bases outside the gene matches. The CDR3 nucleotides read TGTGCCAGCAGTACCCCGGACAGGAGTTTGGAGGAGACCCAGTACTTC. Residues: CASSTPDRSLEETQYF.